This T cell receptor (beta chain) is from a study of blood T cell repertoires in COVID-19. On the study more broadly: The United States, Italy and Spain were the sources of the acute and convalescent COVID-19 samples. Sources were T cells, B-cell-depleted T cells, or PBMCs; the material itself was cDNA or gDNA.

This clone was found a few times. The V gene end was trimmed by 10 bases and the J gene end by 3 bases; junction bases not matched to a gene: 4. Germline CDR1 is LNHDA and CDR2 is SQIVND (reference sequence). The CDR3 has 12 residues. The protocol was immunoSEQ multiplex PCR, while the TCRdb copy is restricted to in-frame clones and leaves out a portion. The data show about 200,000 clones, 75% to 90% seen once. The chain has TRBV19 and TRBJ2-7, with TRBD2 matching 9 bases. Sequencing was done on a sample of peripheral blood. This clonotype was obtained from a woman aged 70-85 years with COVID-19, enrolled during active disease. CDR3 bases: TGTGCCACTAAGCGGGGGGACTACGAGCAGTACTTC. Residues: CATKRGDYEQYF.